A single sample is the source of the 28 T cell receptor beta chains below, sequenced in a study of OX40 agonist ivuxolimab in advanced cancers. Assay: immunoSEQ multiplex PCR; the TCRdb copy retains only in-frame clones and omits some. The table lists around 62,000 clones, 86% of them singletons. The input for sequencing was CD4+ or CD8+ T cells sorted from blood, taken in a trial of the OX40 agonist ivuxolimab. The receptors derive from an adult with an advanced solid tumor such as melanoma, head and neck, liver or kidney cancer.

This chain links TRBV7-9 with TRBJ2-7, with D tentatively TRBD1 (5 bases). This CDR3 region has 14 residues. The germline CDR1 and CDR2 sequences are SEHNR and FQNEAQ (reference sequence). The V end lost 2 bases, the J end lost 3 bases, and 11 bases lay between the germline ends. CDR3 protein: CASSLQGGYYEQYF. DNA for the CDR3: TGTGCCAGCAGCTTACAGGGTGGATACTACGAGCAGTACTTC.

This chain uses TRBV7-8 with TRBJ2-2; a weak D match, TRBD2 (5 bases). Germline V gene data show CDR1 as SGHVS and CDR2 as FQNEAQ. There are 15 residues in the CDR3. V was trimmed by 5 bases and J by 1 base, leaving 11 bases between them. DNA for the CDR3: TGTGCCAGCAGCCCTTTAGGACTGAACACCGGGGAGCTGTTTTTT. Its protein product is CASSPLGLNTGELFF.

V usage is TRBV4-2 and J usage is TRBJ2-2; perhaps TRBD2 as D (6 bases). CDR1 is LGHNA, CDR2 YNFKEQ, per germline. The CDR3 runs to 16 residues. V was trimmed by 1 base and J by 4 bases, leaving 13 bases between them. CDR3 nucleotides: TGTGCCAGCAGCCAAGCACGGGGAGGCGGCACCGGGGAGCTGTTTTTT. Protein: CASSQARGGGTGELFF.

This chain connects TRBV18 to TRBJ1-1; unclear D gene. The germline V gene encodes CDR1 KGHSH and CDR2 LQKENI. CDR3 length: 14 amino acids. The V end was cut by 2 bases, the J end by 3 bases, with 10 bases between. The CDR3 spells CASSPVPADTEAFF. Here the CDR3 DNA reads TGTGCCAGCTCACCAGTCCCAGCAGACACTGAAGCTTTCTTT.

This sequence joins TRBV19 and TRBJ1-3; TRBD1 is a possible D gene (5 bases). The V end was cut by 3 bases, the J end by 5 bases, with 17 bases between. Germline CDR1 is LNHDA and CDR2 is SQIVND (reference sequence). The CDR3 runs 16 residues. CDR3 protein: CASSIDSGHTRNTIYF. The CDR3, as DNA: TGTGCCAGTAGTATCGACTCCGGACATACGCGAAACACCATATATTTT.

V gene TRBV5-1 combines with J gene TRBJ2-5, with D possibly TRBD1 on 6 matching bases. The V and J ends lost 1 base and 4 bases respectively, with 14 bases between them. Germline V gene lookup returns CDR1 SGHRS and CDR2 YFSETQ. The CDR3 totals 15 residues. The CDR3: CASSLLQGTGETQYF. CDR3 nucleotide sequence: TGCGCCAGCAGCTTGCTTCAGGGGACGGGAGAGACCCAGTACTTC.

The V and J genes are TRBV2 and TRBJ2-1; 10 bases line up with TRBD2. This CDR3 is built from 17 residues. Germline CDR1 SNHLY, CDR2 FYNNEI. V lost 3 bases to trimming and J lost 10 bases; unmatched junction nucleotides: 15. The CDR3 region has the DNA TGTGCCAGCAGTGACGTAGGGCTAGCGGGAGATGAGAACGAGCAGTTCTTC. This sequence encodes CASSDVGLAGDENEQFF. The whole variable domain, remainder taken from reference TRBV2 and TRBJ2-1, is EPEVTQTPSHQVTQMGQEVILRCVPISNHLYFYWYRQILGQKVEFLVSFYNNEISEKSEIFDDQFSVERPDGSNFTLKIRSTKLEDSAMYFCASSDVGLAGDENEQFFGPGTRLTVL.

The rearrangement joins TRBV9 to TRBJ2-3, with 9 nucleotides matching TRBD1. This CDR3 spans 16 amino acids. The V segment lost 1 base and the J segment 2 bases; nucleotides outside the gene matches: 5. CDR1 is SGDLS, CDR2 YYNGEE, per germline. The CDR3 DNA sequence: TGTGCCAGCAGCGTAATGGACAGGGGCTTCACAGATACGCAGTATTTT. Encoded protein: CASSVMDRGFTDTQYF.

The rearrangement uses TRBV4-1 and TRBJ2-7; no clear D. Germline V CDR1 and CDR2: MGHRA, YSYEKL. The V and J ends lost 1 base and 4 bases respectively, with 11 bases between them. This CDR3 comprises 14 residues. CDR3 DNA sequence: TGCGCCAGCAGCCAAGGAACGGGTCGGTACGAGCAGTACTTC. Translation gives CASSQGTGRYEQYF.

This chain joins TRBV5-1 and TRBJ2-3; D tentatively reads TRBD1 or TRBD2 (6 bases each). Trimming shortened V by 4 bases and J by 5 bases, and 11 bases separated the two germline ends. Looked up from germline, CDR1 is SGHRS and CDR2 is YFSETQ. CDR3 length equals 13 residues. The CDR3 region has the DNA TGCGCCAGCAGCGGGGGGCGGAAAGATACGCAGTATTTT. Protein: CASSGGRKDTQYF.

The chain is built from TRBV7-2 and TRBJ2-1; TRBD1 matches at 12 bases. CDR3 size: 15 residues. The J segment lost 10 bases and the V segment lost 5 bases, leaving 9 bases of the junction unmatched. The germline CDR1 and CDR2 sequences are SGHTA and FQGNSA. The CDR3: CASSIPGQGAKEQFF. In nucleotides, the CDR3 is TGTGCCAGCAGCATACCGGGACAGGGGGCGAAGGAGCAGTTCTTC.

The rearrangement links TRBV5-1 to TRBJ1-3; the D is unclear. Per germline, CDR1 SGHRS and CDR2 YFSETQ. V lost 0 bases, J lost 0 bases, and 7 bases lay in between. The CDR3 sequence is 15 residues long. CDR3 DNA sequence: TGCGCCAGCAGCTTGGCCCAGGACTCTGGAAACACCATATATTTT. It specifies CASSLAQDSGNTIYF.

The chain joins TRBV7-2 to TRBJ1-2; D unclear. This CDR3 has 13 amino acids. CDR1 and CDR2 from the germline V gene are SGHTA and FQGNSA. Trimming cost V 7 bases and J 1 base, with 10 bases left between them. In nucleotides, the CDR3 is TGTGCCAGCACCCCGGGGATTAACTATGGCTACACCTTC. This translates into CASTPGINYGYTF.

The chain carries TRBV6-6 and TRBJ2-7; D possibly corresponds to TRBD2 (5 bases). The CDR3 runs 13 residues. Trimming left V 6 bases short and J 0 bases short, with 9 bases between. From germline, CDR1 is MNHNY and CDR2 SVGAGI (reference sequence). The CDR3 loop is CASRTGISYEQYF. The CDR3 nucleotides read TGTGCCAGCAGAACCGGGATCTCCTACGAGCAGTACTTC.

This chain joins TRBV6-6 and TRBJ2-1, with a possible D match to TRBD1 (6 bases). V was trimmed by 5 bases and J by 8 bases, leaving 16 bases between them. The CDR3 sequence is 14 residues long. Germline CDR1 is MNHNY and CDR2 is SVGAGI (reference sequence). The CDR3 DNA is TGTGCCAGCAGTAAAAACAGGGAAGGGTATGAGCAGTTCTTC. As protein: CASSKNREGYEQFF.

V and J are TRBV11-2 and TRBJ2-3; 7 bases align to TRBD1. Unmatched junction bases numbered 5, after V lost 5 bases and J lost 0 bases. The CDR3 covers 15 residues. CDR1 is SGHAT and CDR2 is FQNNGV in the germline V gene. The CDR3 region is CASSPRGSSTDTQYF. The CDR3 bases are TGTGCCAGCAGCCCCAGGGGGAGTAGCACAGATACGCAGTATTTT.

In this sample, this clone turned up a few times. This sequence joins TRBV29-1 and TRBJ1-1; D call uncertain. Per germline, CDR1 SQVTM and CDR2 ANQGSEA. The CDR3 loop spans 14 amino acids. V gave up 0 bases and J gave up 5 bases, with 13 bases separating them. In DNA form, the CDR3 reads TGCAGCGTTGAAGATTTAATGATGGGGACTGAAGCTTTCTTT. Translating gives CSVEDLMMGTEAFF.

The V and J genes are TRBV28 and TRBJ1-1; the D is unclear. The CDR3 extends over 16 amino acids. Trimming stripped 4 bases from V and 0 bases from J, with 15 bases between. CDR1 and CDR2 from the germline V gene are MDHEN and SYDVKM. The CDR3 DNA is TGTGCCAGCAGTTCTATTGGGAATACGGTGAACACTGAAGCTTTCTTT. It is translated as CASSSIGNTVNTEAFF. The full variable domain, completed using reference TRBV28 and TRBJ1-1, is DVKVTQSSRYLVKRTGEKVFLECVQDMDHENMFWYRQDPGLGLRLIYFSYDVKMKEKGDIPEGYSVSREKKERFSLILESASTNQTSMYLCASSSIGNTVNTEAFFGQGTRLTVV.

This chain links TRBV29-1 with TRBJ1-1; 10 nucleotides align to TRBD1. The CDR3 consists of 13 residues. The V gene's germline CDR1 is SQVTM and CDR2 ANQGSEA. J gave up 7 bases and V 8 bases, and 10 bases lay outside the gene matches. This CDR3 reads CSIGTGEVGEAFF. CDR3 bases: TGCAGCATCGGGACAGGGGAGGTTGGTGAAGCTTTCTTT. The full variable domain, its missing parts supplied by reference TRBV29-1 and TRBJ1-1, is SAVISQKPSRDICQRGTSLTIQCQVDSQVTMMFWYRQQPGQSLTLIATANQGSEATYESGFVIDKFPISRPNLTFSTLTVSNMSPEDSSIYLCSIGTGEVGEAFFGQGTRLTVV.

The gene calls are TRBV28 and TRBJ2-2; the D gene is possibly TRBD2 (6 bases). V shed 4 bases and J shed 9 bases, with 12 bases lying between them. This CDR3 comprises 13 residues. Germline-derived CDR1 and CDR2 are MDHEN and SYDVKM. CDR3 sequence: CASSSPGLWELFF. CDR3 nucleotides: TGTGCCAGCAGTTCCCCGGGACTGTGGGAGCTGTTTTTT.

J is TRBJ2-3 and V is TRBV7-2, with a tentative D call TRBD2 (6 bases). Trimming stripped 1 base from V and 5 bases from J, with 13 bases between. The CDR3 totals 15 residues. Germline V gives CDR1 SGHTA, CDR2 FQGNSA. The CDR3: CASSLEPGVIDTQYF. Written as DNA, the CDR3 is TGTGCCAGCAGCTTAGAACCGGGAGTCATAGATACGCAGTATTTT.

J is TRBJ2-1 and V is TRBV27; possibly TRBD2 for D (6 bases). This CDR3 spans 15 amino acids. Germline V gene lookup returns CDR1 MNHEY and CDR2 SMNVEV (reference sequence). The V gene lost 2 bases and the J gene lost 6 bases, with 14 bases spanning the gap. Here the CDR3 reads CASSLLARLPNEQFF. CDR3 nucleotides: TGTGCCAGCAGTTTACTAGCGCGACTACCCAATGAGCAGTTCTTC.

This sequence joins TRBV5-1 and TRBJ2-7; D ambiguous. The V and J ends lost 0 bases and 7 bases respectively, with 8 bases between them. The CDR3 has 12 amino acids. The germline CDR1 and CDR2 sequences are SGHRS and YFSETQ. The CDR3 here is CASSLELREQYF. The CDR3 DNA sequence: TGCGCCAGCAGCTTGGAGCTCCGAGAGCAGTACTTC.

The V call is TRBV6-1, the J call TRBJ1-2; no firm D call. Trimming pared 0 bases from V and 6 bases from J, leaving 8 bases between. Germline-derived CDR1 and CDR2 are MNHNS and SASEGT. This CDR3 has 13 amino acids. The DNA for the CDR3 is TGTGCCAGCAGTGAAGCGGTGGTAGATGGCTACACCTTC. Protein product: CASSEAVVDGYTF.

This chain uses TRBV5-1 with TRBJ1-1; no definite D call. The CDR3 length is 13 residues. The V end was cut by 4 bases, the J end by 3 bases, with 10 bases between. Germline CDR1 and CDR2: SGHRS and YFSETQ. CDR3 amino acids: CASSPESDTEAFF. The CDR3 region has the DNA TGCGCCAGCAGCCCGGAGTCGGACACTGAAGCTTTCTTT.

This chain uses TRBV25-1 with TRBJ2-2, with TRBD2 identical over 7 bases. After removal of 7 bases from V and 6 bases from J, the junction contained 11 bases not matched to a gene. Germline V lookup: CDR1 MGHDK, CDR2 SYGVNS. This CDR3 region has 15 residues. CDR3 loop: CASTGGTSGPGELFF. Here the CDR3 DNA reads TGTGCCAGCACCGGGGGGACGTCGGGGCCCGGGGAGCTGTTTTTT.

The rearrangement joins TRBV4-2 to TRBJ1-4, with TRBD1 matching 8 bases. Germline lookup yields CDR1 LGHNA and CDR2 YNFKEQ. The length of the CDR3 is 15 residues. Germline trimming cut 3 bases from V and 6 bases from J; bases unmatched to any gene: 6. CDR3 nucleotide sequence: TGTGCCAGCAGCCAGGTAGGACAGGGAGATGAAAAACTGTTTTTT. It translates to CASSQVGQGDEKLFF.

This clone occurred a few times. The chain uses TRBV5-1 and TRBJ2-2; a possible D gene is TRBD2 (6 bases). The CDR3 has 16 residues. CDR1 SGHRS and CDR2 YFSETQ come from the germline V gene. The germline V and J ends were trimmed by 2 bases and 4 bases, with 15 bases remaining between them. CDR3 amino acids: CASSLDGGRSTGELFF. The DNA of the CDR3 is TGCGCCAGCAGCTTAGACGGGGGTAGGAGCACCGGGGAGCTGTTTTTT.